This TCR beta chain was observed in a study of cytomegalovirus exposure and HLA in healthy donors. Study-level points and caveats: Later work showed greater clonal expansion in HLA-associated TCR beta chains than in equally common others.

Comment on this clone: Its antigen remains unknown.

Per germline, CDR1 SGHTA and CDR2 FQGTGA. The CDR3 has 19 residues. The J segment lost 5 bases and the V segment lost 1 base, leaving 15 bases of the junction unmatched. The PCR ran on 60 Vbeta and 13 Jbeta primers. The protocol was immunoSEQ multiplex PCR, while the TCRdb copy is restricted to in-frame clones and leaves out a portion. This table holds about 160,000 clones, more than 70% found once. The gene calls are TRBV7-3 and TRBJ2-1, with 9 positions matching TRBD2. Specimen: PBMCs. The TCR was taken from a man aged 25 to 40 in good health and CMV-seronegative. The CDR3 loop reads CASSLSIVSGRTLDNEQFF. The CDR3, as DNA: TGTGCCAGCAGCTTAAGTATAGTGAGCGGGAGGACCCTTGACAATGAGCAGTTCTTC.